These 4 T cell receptor beta chains share one sample of origin, sequenced in a study of OX40 agonist ivuxolimab in advanced cancers. Profiled with immunoSEQ multiplex PCR; TCRdb holds only in-frame clones, not every one. The repertoire has 55,000 to 70,000 clones, 85% to 90% of them found once; the top ten carry 1.9%. The material was CD4+ or CD8+ T cells sorted from blood, obtained in a trial of the OX40 agonist ivuxolimab. These receptors came from an adult with an advanced solid tumor such as melanoma, head and neck, liver or kidney cancer.

The chain employs TRBV5-5 and TRBJ1-5; no clear D gene. Germline loops: CDR1 SGHKS, CDR2 YYEKEE (reference sequence). The CDR3 contains 16 residues. Trimming removed 0 bases at V and 1 base at J, with 11 bases between. The CDR3 nucleotides read TGTGCCAGCAGCTTGGTCGGTCAGCTAAGCAATCAGCCCCAGCATTTT. Amino acid sequence: CASSLVGQLSNQPQHF.

This clone was seen once. This sequence joins TRBV19 and TRBJ1-2, with 8 bases aligning to TRBD1. Germline V CDR1 and CDR2: LNHDA, SQIVND (reference sequence). Losses at the gene ends were 5 bases for V and 5 bases for J; bases not matched to a gene: 10. This CDR3 contains 15 residues. The CDR3 DNA reads TGTGCCAGTAGTTCTCCGGGACAGGTCTCATATGGCTACACCTTC. It specifies CASSSPGQVSYGYTF.

This clone appeared a few times. The genes are TRBV19 and TRBJ1-5; maybe TRBD1 (5 bases). The CDR3 is 19 residues long. Trimming left V 2 bases short and J 0 bases short, with 20 bases between. Germline values: CDR1 LNHDA, CDR2 SQIVND (reference sequence). The CDR3 here is CASSISPGRYVDSNQPQHF. CDR3 DNA: TGTGCCAGTAGTATATCCCCAGGGCGATACGTCGATAGCAATCAGCCCCAGCATTTT.

The DNA for the CDR3 is TGTGCCAGCAGCCAAGGGCCAGACTATGGCTACACCTTC. This encodes CASSQGPDYGYTF. The chain is built from TRBV9 and TRBJ1-2; D not resolved. CDR1 is SGDLS, CDR2 YYNGEE, per germline. The CDR3 runs to 13 residues. V was trimmed by 4 bases and J by 3 bases, leaving 10 bases between them.